The following is a T cell receptor (beta chain) sequence with its context. Its antigen is not yet known. No base-level quality is on record; no much larger clone is a single base apart. Without any cell sorting, total RNA and DNA were co-extracted from roughly 18-30 mg of bulk tissue using the AllPrep DNA/RNA mini kit. Surgical resection was performed in China between late 2015 and 2016 on four or five patients with histopathologically diagnosed primary liver carcinoma. At the time of sampling, the patients were treatment-naive and had chronic HBV infection. Five spatially separated regions were sampled from each tumor: the superior, inferior, left-lateral and right-lateral poles, plus the tumor centre. According to histology, viable tumor cells made up more than 85% of every tumor sample. Fresh tumor and adjacent tissue pieces were bisected; one half was stored in RNAlater at -80°C, the other sent for histology.

This sample is drawn from a study of tumor-infiltrating lymphocytes in primary liver carcinoma (dated by TCRdb to about 2017). Turning to the overall study: The five patients, three men and two women aged 30 to 69 years, had hepatocellular carcinoma (four) or combined HCC and intrahepatic cholangiocarcinoma (one). A total of 35 specimens from 5 patients underwent TCRbeta repertoire sequencing, comprising 25 or so tumor regions, 5 adjacent noncancerous liver tissues and 5 peripheral blood samples. For each liver tumor, the study sampled five regions along with adjacent normal tissue and blood, and applied TCRbeta repertoire sequencing, expression microarrays and whole-exome sequencing. Repertoires from technical replicates were highly reproducible, with mean shared-clone rates roughly 0.87 and correlation coefficients above 0.98. Samples yielded roughly 3.5 to 7.5 million productive TCRbeta reads; read depth did not differ significantly between tissue types. Tumors of the five patients were stage T1-T3 N0M0 with maximum diameters of roughly 4 to 11 cm. To link TCRbeta repertoire diversity to the local molecular phenotype, the 20 to 30 tumor region samples were profiled with Agilent mRNA microarrays.

General conclusions and limits of the study: Just about 8-25% of top clones turned up in all five regions of a tumor, which suggests spatial heterogeneity among tumor-infiltrating T cells. With just a few patients in the study, the authors point out that the findings should be validated in a larger study. Only the TCR beta chain was sequenced, so true repertoire diversity is likely underestimated because unpaired alpha chains were not captured. Consistent with antigen-driven expansion, pairs of tumor regions showed higher repertoire overlap (mean about 36%) than either tumor-adjacent pairs (approximately 17%) or tumor-blood pairs (approximately 15%). Comparison of CD4+ and CD8+ T cell repertoires was precluded by the use of bulk unsorted samples. A significantly larger repertoire fraction was made up by the top 250 clones in tumors than in blood (p = 0.039).

A constant-region primer and ProtoScript II reverse transcriptase were used to reverse-transcribe TCRbeta-specific cDNA from approximately 550 ng total RNA. Three nested multiplex PCR rounds, following a slightly modified ARM-PCR procedure, were used to build the TCRbeta libraries. The first two PCR rounds used multiplex TRBV1-TRBV30 forward primers with a Cbeta reverse primer, each for 10 cycles. A final 25-cycle PCR with Deep VentR polymerase added sample barcodes and Illumina adapters. Before sequencing, amplicons of 200-500 bp were purified from gel using a QIAquick gel extraction kit. TCRbeta amplicons were sequenced on an Illumina HiSeq 2500 with 250-bp paired-end reads. Under the source paper's analysis protocol: To recover full CDR3 sequences, reads were quality-trimmed using Trimmomatic v0.33 and paired reads were then merged using FLASH v1.2.11. MiGEC v1.2.1b assigned V, D and J germline segments to the rearranged TCRbeta sequences. Clonotype statistics and Shannon-Wiener diversity indices were computed with VDJtools v1.0.0. Except for diversity analysis, only the 250 most abundant clonotypes of each sample were used in subsequent analyses to reduce sampling bias. The public sequencing data were trimmed at Q25 with fastp and processed into clonotypes with MiXCR by TCRdb, which kept only in-frame beta chains. Rows with a matching CDR3 protein are joined into one entry that keeps the most common DNA and genes. The V and J calls, along with clone size, are taken from TCRdb and not from the paper's own processing. The sample data list tens of thousands of distinct CDR3 sequences, and over 65% of these were observed just once. The ten largest make up about a quarter of the sample.

V is cut back by 10 bases and J by 2 bases, with 13 bases in the junction unmatched. From cysteine to phenylalanine, the CDR3 is 16 amino acids long. This entry keeps only the CDR3 DNA: 48 bases, framed from base 1. The germline V gene supplies CDR1 MNHNS and CDR2 SASEGT. The chain uses TRBV6-1 and TRBJ2-3; the central 9 bases match TRBD2. The sample was liver tumor tissue from sampling region 2. Taken with the paper, the label for cell subset or site translates to: tumor region T2, inferior pole. The receptor's source is a man aged 35-49 years with primary liver carcinoma and hepatitis B virus infection. The bases read TGTGCCATTAGTCAACTAGCGGGTTTAACCACAGATACGCAGTATTTT. This sequence encodes CAISQLAGLTTDTQYF.